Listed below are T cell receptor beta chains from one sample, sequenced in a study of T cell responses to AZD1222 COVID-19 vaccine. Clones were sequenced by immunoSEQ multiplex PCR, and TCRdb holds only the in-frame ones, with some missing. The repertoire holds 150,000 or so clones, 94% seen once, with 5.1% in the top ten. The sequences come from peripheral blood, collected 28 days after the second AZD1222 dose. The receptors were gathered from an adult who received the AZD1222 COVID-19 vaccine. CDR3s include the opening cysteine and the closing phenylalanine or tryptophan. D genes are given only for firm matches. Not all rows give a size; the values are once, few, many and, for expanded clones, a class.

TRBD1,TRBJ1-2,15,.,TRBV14,TGTGCCAGCAGCCAAGTGAGGACAGGGAGGTATGGCTACACCTTC,CASSQVRTGRYGYTF
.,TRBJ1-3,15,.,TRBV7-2,TGTGCCAGCAGCTCCTCAGGGGCGGGTGGAAACACCATATATTTT,CASSSSGAGGNTIYF
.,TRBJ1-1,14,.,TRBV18,TGTGCCAGCTCAGACCAAGGGGGGCGTCGCGAAGCTTTCTTT,CASSDQGGRREAFF
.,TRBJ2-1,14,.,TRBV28,TGTGCCAGCAGTTTATTAGTTTCCTACAATGAGCAGTTCTTC,CASSLLVSYNEQFF
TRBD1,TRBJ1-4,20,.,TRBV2,TGTGCCAGCAGTGAAATAGGGGGACAGGGGTGGCCCCGTCTTAATGAAAAACTGTTTTTT,CASSEIGGQGWPRLNEKLFF
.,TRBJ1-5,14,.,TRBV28,TGTGCCAGCAGCCAAGATTGGGGAGATCAGCCCCAGCATTTT,CASSQDWGDQPQHF
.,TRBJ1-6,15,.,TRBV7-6,TGTGCCAGCAGCTTAGGGACGGTTAATAATTCACCCCTCCACTTT,CASSLGTVNNSPLHF
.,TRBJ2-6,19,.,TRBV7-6,TGTGCCAGCAGCCCTGTTTGGTCGATAGTTAGCTCTGGGGCCAACGTCCTGACTTTC,CASSPVWSIVSSGANVLTF
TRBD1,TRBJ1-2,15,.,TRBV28,TGTGCCAGCAGTGTACCGGGACAGGGAGTAAATGGCTACACCTTC,CASSVPGQGVNGYTF
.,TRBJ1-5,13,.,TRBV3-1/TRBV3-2,TGTGCCAGCAGCCAAGATCGAGGTCAGCCCCAGCATTTT,CASSQDRGQPQHF
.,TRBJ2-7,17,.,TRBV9,TGTGCCAGCAGCCCCCGCGGGTGGGCAGCCCTCCCATCAGAGCAGTACTTC,CASSPRGWAALPSEQYF
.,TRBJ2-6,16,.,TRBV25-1,TGTGCCAGCAGAGCCGAGACTAGCTCTGGGGCCAACGTCCTGACTTTC,CASRAETSSGANVLTF
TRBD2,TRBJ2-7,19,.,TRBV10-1,TGCGCCAGCAGTGAGGGGACTGGGGTAGCGGGAGGTGGCTCCTACGAGCAGTACTTC,CASSEGTGVAGGGSYEQYF
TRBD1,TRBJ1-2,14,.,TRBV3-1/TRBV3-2,TGTGCCAGCAGCCAGAACCGACAGGGGTTTGGCTACACCTTC,CASSQNRQGFGYTF
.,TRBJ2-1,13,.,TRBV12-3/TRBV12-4,TGTGCCAGCAGTTCCCACAGGGCGAATGAGCAGTTCTTC,CASSSHRANEQFF
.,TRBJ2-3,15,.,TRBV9,TGTGCCAGCAGCGCATACAGGCAAAGCACAGATACGCAGTATTTT,CASSAYRQSTDTQYF
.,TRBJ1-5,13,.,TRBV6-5,TGTGCCAGCAGTTCCGGACATTATCAGCCCCAGCATTTT,CASSSGHYQPQHF
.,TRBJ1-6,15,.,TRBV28,TGTGCCAGCAGTTTAGGCGGGATGCTCAATTCACCCCTCCACTTT,CASSLGGMLNSPLHF
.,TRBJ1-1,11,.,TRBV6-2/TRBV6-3,TGTGCCAGCAGTTACAGCGGGAAAGCTTTCTTT,CASSYSGKAFF
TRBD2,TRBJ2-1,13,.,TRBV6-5,TGTGCCAGCGGACTAGTGGCCTACAATGAGCAGTTCTTC,CASGLVAYNEQFF
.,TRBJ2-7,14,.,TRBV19,TGTGCCAGTAGTCCCGGGGGGCGGGGTTACGAGCAGTACTTC,CASSPGGRGYEQYF
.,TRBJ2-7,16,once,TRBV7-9,TGTGCCAGCAGCTTAGCGGTGGGAGAGACGTGGTACGAGCAGTACTTC,CASSLAVGETWYEQYF
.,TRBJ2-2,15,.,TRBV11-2,TGTGCCAGCAACCGGGGGGCTTTCGACACCGGGGAGCTGTTTTTT,CASNRGAFDTGELFF